Each of the 32 T cell receptor beta chains below was sequenced from the same sample in a study of molecular identifiers for immune sequencing clone quantification. TCRdb reanalysed the PCR reads using MiXCR and keeps one entry per CDR3 protein. The sample yields more than 450,000 distinct CDR3 sequences, roughly 23% seen once. Sequenced: naive CD8+ T cells from blood, with Jurkat cell RNA spiked in. Subset in this sample: FACS-sorted CD8+CD4-CCR7+CD45RA+ naive T cells. The origin of the receptors is a human donor in good health. Some libraries in this study had Jurkat cell RNA spiked in.

This clonotype was counted at least ten times. CDR3 DNA sequence: TGCAGTGCTTTGGGGGCCTATAGCGGGACTCACTACGAGCAGTACTTC. Amino acids: CSALGAYSGTHYEQYF. V and J are TRBV20-1 and TRBJ2-7, with 8 bases that match TRBD2. This CDR3 has 16 amino acids. CDR1 and CDR2 (germline): DFQATT, SNEGSKA (reference sequence). J lost 3 bases, V lost 5 bases, and 15 bases had no gene match.

This clonotype has ten or more counts. V usage is TRBV7-2 and J usage is TRBJ2-1; D remains unclear. The germline V gene encodes CDR1 SGHTA and CDR2 FQGNSA. Trimming shortened V by 5 bases and J by 6 bases, and 5 bases separated the two germline ends. The CDR3 extends over 11 amino acids. In DNA form, the CDR3 reads TGTGCCAGCAGCCGCCTCAATGAGCAGTTCTTC. Translating gives CASSRLNEQFF.

This chain connects TRBV6-5 to TRBJ1-1; D is ambiguous. Trimming pared 5 bases from V and 5 bases from J, leaving 15 bases between. This CDR3 is 14 amino acids long. Germline CDR1 is MNHEY and CDR2 is SVGAGI. The CDR3 reads CASSRRAAETEAFF. The CDR3 DNA reads as TGTGCCAGCAGTCGTAGGGCGGCGGAGACTGAAGCTTTCTTT.

The rearrangement joins TRBV5-8 to TRBJ2-7; D remains unclear. The CDR3 extends over 12 amino acids. CDR1 and CDR2 (germline): SGHTS, YDEGEE. Trimming removed 2 bases at V and 4 bases at J, with 7 bases between. The CDR3 region is CASSFGQYEQYF. CDR3 coding DNA: TGTGCCAGCAGCTTCGGCCAATACGAGCAGTACTTC.

This clonotype was seen at least ten times. This chain joins TRBV29-1 and TRBJ2-3; TRBD2 matches 7 bases. The CDR3 covers 14 residues. V shed 3 bases, J shed 2 bases, and the junction held 5 bases outside the gene matches. CDR1 SQVTM and CDR2 ANQGSEA come from the germline V gene. CDR3 loop: CSVDLLADTDTQYF. The CDR3 region has the DNA TGCAGCGTTGACCTTCTAGCGGACACAGATACGCAGTATTTT.

V and J are TRBV13 and TRBJ2-7; D remains ambiguous. Germline CDR1 reads PRHDT; CDR2 reads FYEKMQ (reference sequence). V lost 1 base and J lost 5, with 9 bases in between. The CDR3 spans 13 residues. CDR3 region: CASSLDSGNEQYF. The CDR3 DNA is TGTGCCAGCAGCTTAGATTCCGGCAACGAGCAGTACTTC.

This clonotype was counted ten times or more. The V and J genes are TRBV27 and TRBJ2-7; 11 bases match TRBD2. The CDR3 has 15 amino acids. Germline loops: CDR1 MNHEY, CDR2 SMNVEV (reference sequence). The junction had 8 bases not matched to a gene; V was cut back by 8 bases and J by 2 bases. The CDR3 DNA reads TGTGCCAGCCCCCTCGGGACTAGCGGTCCCTACGAGCAGTACTTC. Its protein is CASPLGTSGPYEQYF.

Note on this clonotype: The CDR3 does not end in the conserved phenylalanine or tryptophan, so this is likely a read error. The chain is built from TRBV9 and TRBJ2-1; 9 nucleotides line up with TRBD2. CDR3 length: 15 amino acids. The germline CDR1 and CDR2 sequences are SGDLS and YYNGEE. The J segment lost 0 bases and the V segment lost 3 bases, leaving 1 base of the junction unmatched. In DNA, the CDR3 is TGTGCCAGCAGCGCTAGCGGGGCCTCCTACAATGAGCAGTTCTCC. Amino acids: CASSASGASYNEQFS.

The gene calls are TRBV5-1 and TRBJ1-5; no firm D call. The CDR3 has 18 residues. Germline V gene lookup returns CDR1 SGHRS and CDR2 YFSETQ. Trimming removed 2 bases at V and 0 bases at J, with 18 bases between. CDR3 in amino acids: CASSLLHRDLDSNQPQHF. The CDR3 DNA follows: TGCGCCAGCAGCTTACTCCACCGCGACCTAGATAGCAATCAGCCCCAGCATTTT.

V gene TRBV20-1 combines with J gene TRBJ2-1; the match to TRBD2 covers 13 bases. Germline CDR1 and CDR2: DFQATT and SNEGSKA (reference sequence). The V and J ends lost 7 bases and 8 bases, in that order; junction bases with no gene match: 23. The CDR3 length is 19 residues. The DNA for the CDR3 is TGCAGTGGAAGCGAGGAAGTGGGGACTAGCGGGGAAACTGGGGATGAGCAGTTCTTC. Its translation: CSGSEEVGTSGETGDEQFF.

This clonotype was counted a few times. Because it lacks the conserved phenylalanine or tryptophan at the end, this CDR3 is likely a read error. The rearrangement links TRBV29-1 to TRBJ1-1, with D maybe TRBD1 (6 bases). The V end lost 4 bases, the J end lost 3 bases, and 12 bases lay between the germline ends. The CDR3 totals 13 residues. Germline V CDR1 and CDR2: SQVTM, ANQGSEA. The DNA of the CDR3 is TGCAGCGTTGTTCAGGGGTTCGACACTGAAGCTTTCTTA. Amino acid sequence: CSVVQGFDTEAFL.

V usage is TRBV20-1 and J usage is TRBJ2-1; TRBD2 matches at 8 bases. V lost 5 bases and J lost 8; bases outside the gene matches: 8. The CDR3 has 13 amino acids. Germline CDR1 is DFQATT and CDR2 is SNEGSKA (reference sequence). For the CDR3, the DNA is TGCAGTGCTCTCCGGGGGGGGATGGATGAGCAGTTCTTC. This translates into CSALRGGMDEQFF.

This clonotype was observed many times. The chain links TRBV7-6 to TRBJ2-5, with D possibly being TRBD1 (5 bases). Trimming took 8 bases from V and 0 from J, leaving 16 bases between them. CDR3 length: 15 amino acids. The germline gives CDR1 SGHVS, CDR2 FNYEAQ. The CDR3: CASAGVPGYQETQYF. CDR3 bases: TGTGCCAGCGCTGGGGTCCCAGGGTACCAAGAGACCCAGTACTTC.

V and J are TRBV10-3 and TRBJ1-2; D is unresolved. V gave up 2 bases and J gave up 4 bases, with 5 bases separating them. This CDR3 is 12 amino acids long. CDR1 is ENHRY and CDR2 is SYGVKD in the germline V gene. The CDR3 DNA follows: TGTGCCATCAGTGAGGAGTGCTATGGCTACACCTTC. This encodes CAISEECYGYTF.

This clonotype appeared many times. V gene TRBV6-6 combines with J gene TRBJ1-1; 7 nucleotides align to TRBD1. The germline V gene has CDR1 MNHNY and CDR2 SVGAGI (reference sequence). This CDR3 contains 15 residues. J was trimmed by 5 bases and V by 3 bases; bases with no gene match: 9. CDR3: CASSYLSRGQTEAFF. The CDR3 region has the DNA TGTGCCAGCAGTTATTTGTCGAGGGGGCAGACTGAAGCTTTCTTT.

This clonotype has at least ten counts. The V gene is TRBV6-2 or TRBV6-3, the J gene TRBJ1-5, with a possible D match to TRBD1 (5 bases). V was shortened by 4 bases and J by 8 bases, with 15 bases between the two germline ends. Germline loops: CDR1 MNHEY, CDR2 SVGEGT. This CDR3 region has 14 residues. CDR3 bases: TGTGCCAGCAGTTGGGGACTCCCCCGAGAGCCCCAGCATTTT. It codes for CASSWGLPREPQHF.

This clonotype has just a few counts. The V and J genes are TRBV28 and TRBJ1-5; TRBD1 is a possible D gene (5 bases). Trimming cost V 5 bases and J 0 bases, with 14 bases left between them. Germline CDR1 reads MDHEN; CDR2 reads SYDVKM. This CDR3 contains 16 residues. The CDR3 sequence: CASSPEGHYSNQPQHF. In nucleotides, the CDR3 is TGTGCCAGCAGTCCGGAGGGGCACTATAGCAATCAGCCCCAGCATTTT.

The chain recombines TRBV5-1 with TRBJ2-7; D is unresolved. This CDR3 comprises 14 residues. Between the trimmed V and J ends, which lost 4 bases and 3 bases, there was a span of 14 bases. The germline CDR1 and CDR2 sequences are SGHRS and YFSETQ. CDR3 protein: CASSHGQADYEQYF. DNA for the CDR3: TGCGCCAGCAGCCACGGTCAGGCAGACTACGAGCAGTACTTC.

On this clonotype itself: At one boundary the junction diverges from the germline segment, which might be a read error. The chain employs TRBV12-3 or TRBV12-4 and TRBJ2-3, with TRBD2 identical over 8 bases. CDR3 length: 15 residues. CDR3 in amino acids: CASGLAGPSTGTQYF. CDR3 in DNA: TGTGCCAGTGGCCTAGCGGGCCCCTCGACAGGTACGCAGTATTTT.

The chain joins TRBV12-3 or TRBV12-4 to TRBJ1-2; maybe TRBD1 (5 bases). V lost 1 base to trimming and J lost 4 bases, with 10 bases between them. The CDR3 has 14 amino acids. The CDR3 DNA reads TGTGCCAGCAGTTTAGGGGGGACCGGCTATGGCTACACCTTC. Translating it yields CASSLGGTGYGYTF.

The chain uses TRBV5-5 and TRBJ1-4; tentative D call: TRBD1 (5 bases). Per germline, CDR1 SGHKS and CDR2 YYEKEE (reference sequence). This CDR3 is 13 amino acids long. Between the trimmed V and J ends, which lost 4 bases and 4 bases, there was a span of 8 bases. In DNA, the CDR3 is TGTGCCAGCAGCGACAGCAATAATGAAAAACTGTTTTTT. Translated, it gives CASSDSNNEKLFF.

The chain combines TRBV5-6 with TRBJ2-7, with TRBD2 identical over 9 bases. V lost 0 bases and J lost 6; bases outside the gene matches: 13. Germline V gene lookup returns CDR1 SGHDT and CDR2 YYEEEE. The CDR3 is 17 residues long. CDR3 region: CASSLVRTSEIPLEQYF. Written as DNA, the CDR3 is TGTGCCAGCAGCTTGGTTAGGACTAGCGAGATTCCCCTCGAGCAGTACTTC.

In its sample, this clonotype was seen many times. The chain couples TRBV5-1 to TRBJ2-7; D not resolved. V lost 3 bases to trimming and J lost 3 bases, with 10 bases between them. Germline V gene sequence: CDR1 SGHRS, CDR2 YFSETQ. The CDR3 extends over 13 amino acids. CDR3: CASSSDWDYEQYF. In nucleotides, the CDR3 is TGCGCCAGCAGCTCTGACTGGGACTACGAGCAGTACTTC.

The V and J genes are TRBV27 and TRBJ2-6; 11 nucleotides align to TRBD1. CDR3 size: 17 residues. Trimming at V came to 7 bases and at J to 1 base, leaving 6 bases not matched to a gene. Germline V CDR1 and CDR2: MNHEY, SMNVEV (reference sequence). The CDR3 is CASTGTGGGSGANVLTF. The CDR3 coding sequence is TGTGCCAGCACCGGGACAGGGGGAGGTTCTGGGGCCAACGTCCTGACTTTC. Full variable domain (remainder filled in from reference TRBV27 and TRBJ2-6): EAQVTQNPRYLITVTGKKLTVTCSQNMNHEYMSWYRQDPGLGLRQIYYSMNVEVTDKGDVPEGYKVSRKEKRNFPLILESPSPNQTSLYFCASTGTGGGSGANVLTFGAGSRLTVL.

A note on this clonotype: An end of the junction differs from the germline gene, which may be a read error. The rearrangement joins TRBV7-6 to TRBJ2-2, with D possibly called TRBD1 or TRBD2 (6 bases each). The germline gives CDR1 SGHVS, CDR2 FNYEAQ. The CDR3 consists of 14 residues. The CDR3 is CASSLEADRGELLF. The CDR3 DNA reads TGTGCCAGCAGCTTAGAGGCGGATAGGGGGGAGCTGCTTTTT.

This clonotype has just a few counts. This chain joins TRBV9 and TRBJ2-3; no clear D. Looked up from germline, CDR1 is SGDLS and CDR2 is YYNGEE. The CDR3 is made up of 15 amino acids. V was cut by 0 bases and J by 5 bases, with 13 bases left in between. CDR3 protein: CASSVGGRPGDTQYF. CDR3 sequence (DNA): TGTGCCAGCAGCGTAGGCGGTCGCCCCGGAGATACGCAGTATTTT.

About this clonotype: The junction departs from germline at one end; a sequencing error may be responsible. The rearrangement joins TRBV7-9 to TRBJ2-1; TRBD2 might be the D (5 bases). CDR3 length: 14 residues. Germline V gene lookup returns CDR1 SEHNR and CDR2 FQNEAQ (reference sequence). The CDR3 DNA follows: TGTACCAGCAGCTTAGCACTAGCCTACAATGAGCAGTTCTTC. This translates into CTSSLALAYNEQFF.

This clonotype came up a few times. The chain joins TRBV4-3 to TRBJ2-1, with TRBD1 matching over 7 bases. The length of the CDR3 is 16 residues. Germline trimming cut 4 bases from V and 0 bases from J; bases unmatched to any gene: 6. The V gene's germline CDR1 is LGHNA and CDR2 YSLEER. CDR3 DNA: TGCGCCAGCAGCCCGTCGAGGGGGCGCTCCTACAATGAGCAGTTCTTC. Protein sequence: CASSPSRGRSYNEQFF.

This clonotype was seen at least ten times. In DNA form, the CDR3 reads TGTGCCAGCAGTTTTTGGTGGGATACGGCAGATACGCAGTATTTT. As protein: CASSFWWDTADTQYF. This chain connects TRBV12-3 or TRBV12-4 to TRBJ2-3; D is ambiguous. V was shortened by 3 bases and J by 4 bases, with 14 bases between the two germline ends. The CDR3 runs 15 residues.

This clonotype was counted at least ten times. The CDR3 here is CASSPTNYAYEQYF. CDR3 DNA sequence: TGTGCCAGCAGCCCGACCAACTACGCCTACGAGCAGTACTTC. This chain joins TRBV7-6 and TRBJ2-7; D is unclear. V was clipped by 5 bases and J by 2 bases, with 13 bases between them. Germline lookup yields CDR1 SGHVS and CDR2 FNYEAQ. The CDR3 spans 14 residues.

This clonotype has only a few counts. V usage is TRBV7-8 and J usage is TRBJ1-5; possibly TRBD1 for D (5 bases). The CDR3 has 15 amino acids. Trimming cost V 0 bases and J 2 bases, with 8 bases left between them. Germline CDR1 SGHVS, CDR2 FQNEAQ. CDR3 DNA: TGTGCCAGCAGCTTAGCTTGGGGCGGCAATCAGCCCCAGCATTTT. It translates to CASSLAWGGNQPQHF. The full variable domain, completed using reference TRBV7-8 and TRBJ1-5, is GAGVSQSPRYKVAKRGQDVALRCDPISGHVSLFWYQQALGQGPEFLTYFQNEAQLDKSGLPSDRFFAERPEGSVSTLKIQRTQQEDSAVYLCASSLAWGGNQPQHFGDGTRLSIL.

For this clonotype: A much larger clone differs by one base, so this may be a read error. The rearrangement joins TRBV4-3 to TRBJ2-3; D remains unclear. Germline V gene sequence: CDR1 LGHNA, CDR2 YSLEER. This CDR3 region has 15 residues. CDR3 in amino acids: CAGSQDQLSTDTQYF. The DNA of the CDR3 is TGCGCCGGCAGCCAAGACCAGCTAAGCACAGATACGCAGTATTTT.